Included here is one T cell receptor beta chain sequence, with context. This receptor's antigen is unknown. No qualities accompany the bases; no much larger clone lies one base away. Read against the paper, the sample's time point label means: baseline before first vaccination. Vaccinee samples were obtained from the UK trials COV001 and COV002, which included a single-blind randomized controlled phase 2/3 trial of AZD1222 (ChAdOx1 nCoV-19) in healthy adults. For TCRbeta chain sequencing, PBMC samples from trial participants were taken at day 0 and at day 28 after the second dose. This specimen belongs to a study of T cell responses to AZD1222 COVID-19 vaccine (dated by TCRdb to the early 2020s). Study-level background: Because spike-specific TCR depth and breadth did not differ between the two schedules, AZD1222 recipients who got a second dose at roughly 4 weeks were pooled with those who got a second dose at roughly 12 weeks. A total of more than 230 trial participants underwent TCR sequencing, of whom roughly 210 received two doses of AZD1222 and around 25 received two doses of the MenACWY control vaccine. Trial participants were enrolled into age subgroups of 18-55, 56-69 and 70-plus years, which contained around 140, 26 and 57 TCR-sequenced participants, respectively. The full study reports these points: No day 14 peak-response samples were available, so repertoires were characterized only after the peak T cell response. Conclusions about previously exposed vaccinees are limited because only five to seven AZD1222 recipients were SARS-CoV-2 seropositive at baseline. Participants were mostly white British, with more females than males. The authors suggested clonal diversity may have been underestimated. Spike-specific TCR breadth and depth rose significantly after two AZD1222 doses compared with day 0 and with MenACWY recipients. Vaccine-associated CD4 TCRs spanned the whole spike protein, with dominant responses in regions 160-218 and 743-854. In the small 56-69-year group, the increase in depth fell short of significance, most likely because of low power. Reportedly, close to half of the unique spike-specific TCRs recognized epitopes lying outside the regions that are mutated in the B.1.351 and B.1.1.7 variants.

The CDR3 regions of human TCRbeta chains were subjected to immunosequencing. Regarding the original processing steps: TCRs in the repertoires were compared against a reference library of SARS-CoV-2-specific TCRs that had been generated with the MIRA antigen-specificity platform. Breadth meant the fraction of unique TCRs that were SARS-CoV-2-associated, whereas depth meant the fraction of total T cells that were SARS-CoV-2-associated. Each spike-specific TCR was assigned to its reactive spike region and to a CD4 or CD8 class using the MIRA data. Log10-transformed breadth and depth values were compared by one-way ANOVA with Sidak's multiple comparisons tests. Drawn from immuneACCESS, this table holds only the in-frame rearrangements with V and J called that TCRdb kept. Clones are partly lost; checked studies trace under half to an unresolved V gene and leave the rest unexplained. D and trimming come from the DNA, and the V and J calls and clone size come from that table. For this sample the table gives 100,000 to 150,000 clones, of which about 88% were detected only once. The ten biggest clones cover 25% to 30% of the sample.

Trimming costs V 5 bases and J 1 base, and their ends lie 12 bases apart. From the germline V gene, CDR1 is SGHTS and CDR2 is YDEGEE. The CDR3 holds 14 amino acids from the cysteine to the phenylalanine. The retained sequence is limited to the CDR3, 42 bases, with the frame set at the first base. The origin of this receptor is an adult in good health. The starting material was peripheral blood, obtained on day 0 of AZD1222 vaccination. The chain is assembled from TRBV5-8 and TRBJ1-1; a confident D gene designation cannot be given. The CDR3 in this case is CASRPGNRNTEAFF. The sequenced DNA is TGTGCCAGCAGACCCGGGAACAGGAACACTGAAGCTTTCTTT.